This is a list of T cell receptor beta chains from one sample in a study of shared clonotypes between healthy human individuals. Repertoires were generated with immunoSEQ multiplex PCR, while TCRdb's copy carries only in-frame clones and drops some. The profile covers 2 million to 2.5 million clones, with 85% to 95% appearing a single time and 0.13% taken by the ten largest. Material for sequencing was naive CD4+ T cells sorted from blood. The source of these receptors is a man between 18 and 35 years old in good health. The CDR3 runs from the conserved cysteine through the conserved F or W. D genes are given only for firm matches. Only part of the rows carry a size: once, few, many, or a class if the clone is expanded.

TGCGCCAGCAGCCAACAACTAAACCAAGAGACCCAGTACTTC	CASSQQLNQETQYF	-	-	TRBV4-3	TRBJ2-5
TGTGCCAGTAGCGGGACTAGCGGGGCCTCGGGCTCAGATACGCAGTATTTT	CASSGTSGASGSDTQYF	TRBD2	-	TRBV19	TRBJ2-3
TGTGCCAGCCGGACAGCTAACTATGGCTACACCTTC	CASRTANYGYTF	-	-	TRBV28	TRBJ1-2
TGTGCCAGCAGGGATAGCCTACGCACAGATACGCAGTATTTT	CASRDSLRTDTQYF	-	-	TRBV6-5	TRBJ2-3
TGCAGCGTTGAAGACGACCGCCATGGCTACACCTTC	CSVEDDRHGYTF	-	-	TRBV29-1	TRBJ1-2
TGCGCCAGCAGCTTGGTGGTAGCGGGGGCAGAGACCCAGTACTTC	CASSLVVAGAETQYF	TRBD2	-	TRBV5-1	TRBJ2-5
TGTGCCAGCAGCTTAGCGGGACTAGCGGGCAATGAGCAGTTCTTC	CASSLAGLAGNEQFF	TRBD2	-	TRBV11-3	TRBJ2-1
TGCGCCAGCAGCTTGGGACAGGGCCCCGAAAAACTGTTTTTT	CASSLGQGPEKLFF	TRBD1	-	TRBV5-1	TRBJ1-4
TGTGCCAGCAGCAAAAGGCCTTCAGGGGCAAATCAGCCCCAGCATTTT	CASSKRPSGANQPQHF	-	few	TRBV21-1	TRBJ1-5
TGTGCCAGCAGCTTCCTCGGGACGGGGGGAGTCACAGATACGCAGTATTTT	CASSFLGTGGVTDTQYF	TRBD2	-	TRBV7-9	TRBJ2-3
TGTGCCATCAGTTCATCAGGGGGCACTGAAGCTTTCTTT	CAISSSGGTEAFF	TRBD1	-	TRBV10-3	TRBJ1-1
TGCGCCAGCAGCTTGGGGCAGGTTGGGAATGAGCAGTTCTTC	CASSLGQVGNEQFF	-	-	TRBV5-1	TRBJ2-1
TGTGCCAGCAGTGACTCCACAGCCCGTTCCTTC	CASSDSTARSF	-	many	TRBV6-4	TRBJ1-2
TGTGCCAGCAGTTACTCGAACAGGCAGAACTATGGCTACACCTTC	CASSYSNRQNYGYTF	-	-	TRBV6-5	TRBJ1-2
TGTGCCAGCAGTGATTCAGGGGTGGGCAAAAACATTCAGTACTTC	CASSDSGVGKNIQYF	-	-	TRBV6-1	TRBJ2-4
TGTGCCAGCAGTGGGACAGGGAATAATTCACCCCTCCACTTT	CASSGTGNNSPLHF	TRBD1	once	TRBV9	TRBJ1-6
TGTGCCAGCAGCCTCGGGACGGGGGAGCAGTACTTC	CASSLGTGEQYF	-	-	TRBV6-5	TRBJ2-7
TGTGCCAGCAGTGACGAGGGGGCGCGGTACAGCGGGGAGCTGTTTTTT	CASSDEGARYSGELFF	TRBD1	-	TRBV6-1	TRBJ2-2
TGTGCCAGCTCACCAGGGACTGCCGAGGGCGGGGAGCTGTTTTTT	CASSPGTAEGGELFF	-	-	TRBV18	TRBJ2-2
TGCGCCAGCAGCCAAGAGGGCCGGGACAGGGCCGCAACTAATGAAAAACTGTTTTTT	CASSQEGRDRAATNEKLFF	TRBD1	once	TRBV4-1	TRBJ1-4
TGCGCCAGCAGTGAGCTTGGCGGGGGGGGCACAGATACGCAGTATTTT	CASSELGGGGTDTQYF	TRBD2	-	TRBV10-1	TRBJ2-3
TGTGCCAGCAGCTTATTCAGTCGGAGCGGGGGGCTGGGTTCACCCCTCCACTTT	CASSLFSRSGGLGSPLHF	-	-	TRBV7-9	TRBJ1-6
TGTGCCAGCAGGCTCCGGGACAGTTCCTACGAGCAGTACTTC	CASRLRDSSYEQYF	TRBD1	-	TRBV6-5	TRBJ2-7
TGTGCCAGCAGCGTAGCCCCGGCAGGGGAAGGAAACACCATATATTTT	CASSVAPAGEGNTIYF	-	-	TRBV9	TRBJ1-3